These 5 T cell receptor beta chains share one sample of origin, sequenced in a study of T cells in localized non-small cell lung cancer (dated by TCRdb to 2018 to 2021). The library was made by the immunoSEQ multiplex PCR assay. As stored in TCRdb, this immuneACCESS dataset retains in-frame rearrangements with V and J assigned. A fraction of the clones does not appear; measured against another copy, unresolved V genes explain less than half of the discrepancy, and the remainder lacks a known reason. This sample lists around 30,000 clones; 90% to 95% were detected once. Jointly, the top ten make up more than 0.7% of the sample. This specimen consisted of peripheral blood, obtained before any cancer treatment. The receptors stem from a woman aged 35 to 70 with stage I lung adenocarcinoma.

V usage is TRBV6-6 and J usage is TRBJ1-5, with TRBD1 as a possible D gene (6 bases). V was pared by 0 bases and J by 3 bases, with 9 bases between. The CDR3 consists of 15 residues. CDR1 is MNHNY and CDR2 is SVGAGI in the germline V gene (reference sequence). The CDR3 sequence is CASSYSNRDNQPQHF. The CDR3 nucleotides are TGTGCCAGCAGTTACTCCAACAGGGACAATCAGCCCCAGCATTTT.

This rearrangement joins TRBV5-6 to TRBJ1-3; 8 nucleotides match TRBD1. From germline, CDR1 is SGHDT and CDR2 YYEEEE. V was clipped by 2 bases and J by 4 bases; unmatched bases: 8. This CDR3 contains 16 residues. The CDR3 protein is CASSFPPDREGNTIYF. The DNA for the CDR3 is TGTGCCAGCAGCTTCCCCCCGGACAGGGAAGGAAACACCATATATTTT.

This chain links TRBV11-2 with TRBJ2-2; D is ambiguous. CDR3 length equals 15 residues. Germline assignment: CDR1 SGHAT and CDR2 FQNNGV. Trimming took off 3 bases at V and 5 bases at J, with 13 bases between the two ends. This chain's CDR3 is CASSFQAPGTGELFF. The CDR3 DNA reads TGTGCCAGCAGCTTTCAGGCCCCCGGGACCGGGGAGCTGTTTTTT.

V usage is TRBV2 and J usage is TRBJ2-2; 10 positions agree with TRBD1. V trimming: 6 bases; J trimming: 1 base; junction bases outside the gene matches: 5. CDR1 is SNHLY, CDR2 FYNNEI, per germline. The CDR3 is 16 amino acids. The DNA of the CDR3 is TGTGCCAGCAGGGACAGGGGGAGATTGAACACCGGGGAGCTGTTTTTT. Translated, it gives CASRDRGRLNTGELFF. Full variable domain (remainder filled in from reference TRBV2 and TRBJ2-2): EPEVTQTPSHQVTQMGQEVILRCVPISNHLYFYWYRQILGQKVEFLVSFYNNEISEKSEIFDDQFSVERPDGSNFTLKIRSTKLEDSAMYFCASRDRGRLNTGELFFGEGSRLTVL.

This clone was picked up one time. CDR3: CASSEWDRDNSPLHF. DNA for the CDR3: TGTGCCAGCAGCGAGTGGGACAGGGATAATTCACCCCTCCACTTT. The chain couples TRBV7-9 to TRBJ1-6; 9 bases align to TRBD1. Germline V gene sequence: CDR1 SEHNR, CDR2 FQNEAQ (reference sequence). CDR3 length: 15 amino acids. Trimming removed 5 bases from V and 5 bases from J; junction bases left unmatched: 4.